These T cell receptor beta chains were read from a single sample in a study of T cells after posttransplantation cyclophosphamide. This table comes from immunoSEQ multiplex PCR, and its TCRdb copy is limited to in-frame clones, with some not included. The sample lists over 15,000 clones; about 95% were seen once. The sequenced material came from naive CD4+ T cells sorted from blood. The receptor set was obtained from a woman aged 50 to 60 in good health and a related stem cell transplant donor. CDR3s include the opening cysteine and the closing phenylalanine or tryptophan. Each record gives: J gene, clone size, V gene, D gene, CDR3 protein, CDR3 DNA. The D gene is left open where the match is weak. The size entry is marked missing in some rows and otherwise reads once, few, many or a size class.

j_call: TRBJ2-5; clone_size: .; v_call: TRBV7-2; d_call: TRBD1; cdr3_aa: CASSRDRTSKETQYF; cdr3_nt: TGTGCCAGCAGCAGGGACAGGACCTCCAAGGAGACCCAGTACTTC
j_call: TRBJ2-7; clone_size: .; v_call: TRBV9; d_call: TRBD2; cdr3_aa: CASSASASGRDEQYF; cdr3_nt: TGTGCCAGCAGCGCCTCGGCTAGCGGGAGAGACGAGCAGTACTTC
j_call: TRBJ2-5; clone_size: .; v_call: TRBV6-1; d_call: TRBD2; cdr3_aa: CASSVGGDGETQYF; cdr3_nt: TGTGCCAGCAGTGTTGGGGGGGACGGGGAGACCCAGTACTTC
j_call: TRBJ2-5; clone_size: .; v_call: TRBV19; d_call: .; cdr3_aa: CASSAGSQETQYF; cdr3_nt: TGTGCCAGTAGTGCAGGGTCTCAAGAGACCCAGTACTTC
j_call: TRBJ1-1; clone_size: .; v_call: TRBV19; d_call: .; cdr3_aa: CASSIPRFTEAFF; cdr3_nt: TGTGCCAGTAGTATACCCAGGTTCACTGAAGCTTTCTTT
j_call: TRBJ2-5; clone_size: .; v_call: TRBV6-1; d_call: TRBD1; cdr3_aa: CASSEDPGGETQYF; cdr3_nt: TGTGCCAGCAGTGAAGACCCAGGGGGAGAGACCCAGTACTTC
j_call: TRBJ2-1; clone_size: .; v_call: TRBV6-6; d_call: .; cdr3_aa: CASARRDYNEQFF; cdr3_nt: TGTGCCAGCGCCCGGAGGGACTACAATGAGCAGTTCTTC
j_call: TRBJ2-3; clone_size: .; v_call: TRBV2; d_call: .; cdr3_aa: CASSERGPPTDTQYF; cdr3_nt: TGTGCCAGCAGTGAGCGGGGACCCCCCACAGATACGCAGTATTTT
j_call: TRBJ2-1; clone_size: .; v_call: TRBV29-1; d_call: .; cdr3_aa: CSVASLVGVGNEQFF; cdr3_nt: TGCAGCGTTGCTTCATTGGTGGGAGTGGGGAATGAGCAGTTCTTC
j_call: TRBJ2-5; clone_size: .; v_call: TRBV20-1; d_call: .; cdr3_aa: CSARGQTQYF; cdr3_nt: TGCAGTGCTAGAGGGCAGACCCAGTACTTC
j_call: TRBJ2-5; clone_size: .; v_call: TRBV7-9; d_call: TRBD1; cdr3_aa: CASSVDRGRRETQYF; cdr3_nt: TGTGCCAGCAGCGTAGACAGGGGGCGCCGAGAGACCCAGTACTTC
j_call: TRBJ1-1; clone_size: few; v_call: TRBV10-3; d_call: TRBD1; cdr3_aa: CAISEARQGKTEAFF; cdr3_nt: TGTGCCATCAGTGAGGCACGACAGGGGAAGACTGAAGCTTTCTTT
j_call: TRBJ2-7; clone_size: .; v_call: TRBV18; d_call: .; cdr3_aa: CASSPFTSSEQYF; cdr3_nt: TGTGCCAGCTCGCCTTTTACTAGCAGCGAGCAGTACTTC
j_call: TRBJ2-7; clone_size: .; v_call: TRBV5-1; d_call: TRBD1; cdr3_aa: CASSRGGTGPYEQYF; cdr3_nt: TGCGCCAGCAGCCGAGGGGGGACAGGGCCCTACGAGCAGTACTTC
j_call: TRBJ1-1; clone_size: .; v_call: TRBV5-1; d_call: .; cdr3_aa: CASSLSFRRETEAFF; cdr3_nt: TGCGCCAGCAGCTTGTCGTTCCGGAGGGAGACTGAAGCTTTCTTT
j_call: TRBJ2-2; clone_size: once; v_call: TRBV7-3; d_call: TRBD1; cdr3_aa: CASSLRRTGSTGELFF; cdr3_nt: TGTGCCAGCAGCCTACGACGGACAGGGAGCACCGGGGAGCTGTTTTTT
j_call: TRBJ1-2; clone_size: .; v_call: TRBV7-2; d_call: TRBD1; cdr3_aa: CASSLASGTGPYGYTF; cdr3_nt: TGTGCCAGCAGCTTAGCGTCCGGGACAGGGCCTTATGGCTACACCTTC
j_call: TRBJ1-4; clone_size: .; v_call: TRBV10-1; d_call: .; cdr3_aa: CASSVSGRAAEKLFF; cdr3_nt: TGCGCCAGCAGTGTTAGTGGCAGGGCCGCTGAAAAACTGTTTTTT
j_call: TRBJ2-2; clone_size: .; v_call: TRBV27; d_call: .; cdr3_aa: CASRMGRNTGELFF; cdr3_nt: TGTGCCAGTCGGATGGGCCGCAACACCGGGGAGCTGTTTTTT
j_call: TRBJ1-2; clone_size: .; v_call: TRBV19; d_call: .; cdr3_aa: CASSVLERSYTF; cdr3_nt: TGTGCCAGTAGTGTCCTCGAGAGGAGTTACACCTTC
j_call: TRBJ2-5; clone_size: .; v_call: TRBV7-7; d_call: TRBD2; cdr3_aa: CASSLREDQETQYF; cdr3_nt: TGTGCCAGCAGCCTTCGGGAGGACCAAGAGACCCAGTACTTC
j_call: TRBJ1-1; clone_size: once; v_call: TRBV5-1; d_call: TRBD1; cdr3_aa: CASSTGGGLTEAFF; cdr3_nt: TGCGCCAGCAGTACAGGGGGCGGCCTCACTGAAGCTTTCTTT
j_call: TRBJ1-5; clone_size: .; v_call: TRBV5-1; d_call: TRBD1; cdr3_aa: CASSVGTGGRDQPQHF; cdr3_nt: TGCGCCAGCAGCGTCGGGACAGGGGGCAGGGATCAGCCCCAGCATTTT
j_call: TRBJ1-2; clone_size: .; v_call: TRBV7-6; d_call: TRBD1; cdr3_aa: CATTTQVGQGGYTF; cdr3_nt: TGTGCCACCACAACCCAAGTGGGACAGGGCGGCTACACCTTC
j_call: TRBJ2-1; clone_size: .; v_call: TRBV7-3; d_call: TRBD2; cdr3_aa: CASSELAGPSSYNEQFF; cdr3_nt: TGTGCCAGCAGCGAACTAGCGGGACCTTCCTCCTACAATGAGCAGTTCTTC
j_call: TRBJ2-4; clone_size: .; v_call: TRBV11-1; d_call: TRBD1; cdr3_aa: CASSFGQGLAKNIQYF; cdr3_nt: TGTGCCAGCAGCTTTGGACAGGGCCTAGCCAAAAACATTCAGTACTTC
j_call: TRBJ2-2; clone_size: .; v_call: TRBV10-1; d_call: TRBD1; cdr3_aa: CASSDPGQGVGTGELFF; cdr3_nt: TGCGCCAGCAGTGACCCTGGACAGGGGGTAGGAACCGGGGAGCTGTTTTTT
j_call: TRBJ2-1; clone_size: .; v_call: TRBV19; d_call: .; cdr3_aa: CASKVSGNNEQFF; cdr3_nt: TGTGCGAGTAAAGTTTCAGGCAACAATGAGCAGTTCTTC
j_call: TRBJ1-5; clone_size: .; v_call: TRBV19; d_call: TRBD1; cdr3_aa: CASSTGTDGQPQHF; cdr3_nt: TGTGCCAGTAGTACCGGGACAGATGGTCAGCCCCAGCATTTT
j_call: TRBJ2-7; clone_size: .; v_call: TRBV9; d_call: TRBD2; cdr3_aa: CASSGLLGGEQYF; cdr3_nt: TGTGCCAGCAGCGGGCTACTGGGGGGGGAGCAGTACTTC
j_call: TRBJ2-1; clone_size: .; v_call: TRBV11-2; d_call: .; cdr3_aa: CASSFRLFNEQFF; cdr3_nt: TGTGCCAGCAGCTTCCGACTCTTCAATGAGCAGTTCTTC
j_call: TRBJ1-4; clone_size: .; v_call: TRBV9; d_call: .; cdr3_aa: CASSVGQGGEKLFF; cdr3_nt: TGTGCCAGCAGCGTAGGGCAGGGTGGGGAAAAACTGTTTTTT
j_call: TRBJ2-1; clone_size: .; v_call: TRBV29-1; d_call: TRBD2; cdr3_aa: CSVRSQAGVYNEQFF; cdr3_nt: TGCAGCGTCCGATCCCAAGCGGGGGTCTACAATGAGCAGTTCTTC
j_call: TRBJ2-1; clone_size: .; v_call: TRBV7-3; d_call: TRBD1; cdr3_aa: CASSFTGTGSYNEQFF; cdr3_nt: TGTGCCAGCAGCTTTACCGGGACAGGGTCCTACAATGAGCAGTTCTTC
j_call: TRBJ1-5; clone_size: .; v_call: TRBV5-6; d_call: TRBD1; cdr3_aa: CASSPGTGHSNQPQHF; cdr3_nt: TGTGCCAGCAGCCCCGGGACAGGGCATAGCAATCAGCCCCAGCATTTT
j_call: TRBJ1-1; clone_size: .; v_call: TRBV6-1; d_call: .; cdr3_aa: CASREGLNTEAFF; cdr3_nt: TGTGCCAGCAGGGAGGGATTGAACACTGAAGCTTTCTTT
j_call: TRBJ2-1; clone_size: once; v_call: TRBV7-9; d_call: .; cdr3_aa: CASSLAGDTGEQFF; cdr3_nt: TGTGCCAGCAGCTTAGCGGGAGACACGGGTGAGCAGTTCTTC
j_call: TRBJ2-1; clone_size: .; v_call: TRBV7-9; d_call: .; cdr3_aa: CASSSSIGNEQFF; cdr3_nt: TGTGCCAGCAGCTCTAGCATCGGCAATGAGCAGTTCTTC
j_call: TRBJ2-5; clone_size: .; v_call: TRBV2; d_call: TRBD1; cdr3_aa: CASSETGRSQETQYF; cdr3_nt: TGTGCCAGCAGTGAGACAGGGAGATCCCAAGAGACCCAGTACTTC
j_call: TRBJ2-5; clone_size: once; v_call: TRBV27; d_call: TRBD2; cdr3_aa: CASSPGLVQTQYF; cdr3_nt: TGTGCCAGCAGTCCGGGACTAGTTCAGACCCAGTACTTC
j_call: TRBJ2-7; clone_size: .; v_call: TRBV5-4; d_call: TRBD1; cdr3_aa: CASSLAQGSYEQYF; cdr3_nt: TGTGCCAGCAGCTTGGCACAGGGGAGCTACGAGCAGTACTTC